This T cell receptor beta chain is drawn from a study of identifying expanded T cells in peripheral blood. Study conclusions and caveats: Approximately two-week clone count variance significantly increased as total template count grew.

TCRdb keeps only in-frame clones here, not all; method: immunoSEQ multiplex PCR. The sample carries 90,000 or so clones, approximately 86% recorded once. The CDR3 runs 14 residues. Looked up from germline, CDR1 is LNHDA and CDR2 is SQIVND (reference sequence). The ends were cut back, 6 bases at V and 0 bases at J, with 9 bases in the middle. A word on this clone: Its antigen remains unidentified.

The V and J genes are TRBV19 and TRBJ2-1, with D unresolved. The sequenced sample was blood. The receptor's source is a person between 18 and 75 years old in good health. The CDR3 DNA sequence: TGTGCCAGTAGCCCCCAGAGCTCCTACAATGAGCAGTTCTTC. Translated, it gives CASSPQSSYNEQFF.